Listed below are T cell receptor beta chains from one sample, sequenced in a study of blood T cell repertoires in COVID-19. The repertoire was sequenced with immunoSEQ multiplex PCR; TCRdb's copy has only in-frame clones and lacks some. The table lists fewer than 250,000 clones, 70% to 90% of them singletons. The sample taken for sequencing was PBMCs or T cells enriched from blood (not recorded which). The receptors stem from a middle-aged woman with acute COVID-19. Both conserved end residues are part of each CDR3. The D gene is left open where the match is weak. The listing skips clone size in some rows; elsewhere it reads once, few, many or a size class.

v_gene: TRBV28
d_gene: NA
abundance: NA
j_gene: TRBJ1-5
CDR3aa: CASSLGGGANQPQHF
CDR3nt: TGTGCCAGCAGTTTAGGGGGGGGCGCCAATCAGCCCCAGCATTTT

v_gene: TRBV9
d_gene: NA
abundance: once
j_gene: TRBJ2-7
CDR3aa: CASSVQAHSYEQYF
CDR3nt: TGTGCCAGCAGCGTTCAGGCCCACTCCTACGAGCAGTACTTC

v_gene: TRBV6-5
d_gene: NA
abundance: NA
j_gene: TRBJ1-1
CDR3aa: CASSFGAANTEAFF
CDR3nt: TGTGCCAGCAGTTTTGGGGCCGCGAACACTGAAGCTTTCTTT

v_gene: TRBV5-4
d_gene: NA
abundance: few
j_gene: TRBJ1-1
CDR3aa: CASSYRNTEAFF
CDR3nt: TGTGCCAGCAGCTACAGGAACACTGAAGCTTTCTTT

v_gene: TRBV21-1
d_gene: NA
abundance: NA
j_gene: TRBJ2-3
CDR3aa: CASSGGWDKVSSTDTQYF
CDR3nt: TGTGCCAGCAGCGGGGGATGGGACAAAGTTTCTAGCACAGATACGCAGTATTTT

v_gene: TRBV25-1
d_gene: TRBD1
abundance: few
j_gene: TRBJ2-1
CDR3aa: CASSTGTAYNEQFF
CDR3nt: TGTGCCAGCAGTACCGGGACAGCCTACAATGAGCAGTTCTTC

v_gene: TRBV9
d_gene: TRBD2
abundance: NA
j_gene: TRBJ2-1
CDR3aa: CASSVGTSGSFSYNEQFF
CDR3nt: TGTGCCAGCAGCGTCGGGACTAGCGGGTCCTTCTCCTACAATGAGCAGTTCTTC

v_gene: TRBV29-1
d_gene: TRBD2
abundance: NA
j_gene: TRBJ2-3
CDR3aa: CSVSGLAGGLTTDTQYF
CDR3nt: TGCAGCGTTTCCGGACTAGCGGGAGGCCTTACCACAGATACGCAGTATTTT

v_gene: TRBV4-3
d_gene: NA
abundance: NA
j_gene: TRBJ2-7
CDR3aa: CATSQGGGPWQQYF
CDR3nt: TGCGCCACCAGCCAAGGGGGGGGGCCCTGGCAGCAGTACTTC

v_gene: TRBV28
d_gene: NA
abundance: NA
j_gene: TRBJ1-3
CDR3aa: CASMGGYGNTIYF
CDR3nt: TGTGCCAGCATGGGGGGTTACGGAAACACCATATATTTT

v_gene: TRBV24-1
d_gene: NA
abundance: NA
j_gene: TRBJ1-5
CDR3aa: CATSDSGNQPQHF
CDR3nt: TGTGCCACCAGTGATTCAGGTAATCAGCCCCAGCATTTT

v_gene: TRBV5-6
d_gene: NA
abundance: NA
j_gene: TRBJ2-5
CDR3aa: CASSLTASQETQYF
CDR3nt: TGTGCCAGCAGCTTGACAGCCTCACAAGAGACCCAGTACTTC

v_gene: TRBV10-1
d_gene: NA
abundance: NA
j_gene: TRBJ2-5
CDR3aa: CASRTGTLQETQYF
CDR3nt: TGCGCCAGCCGGACCGGGACTCTTCAAGAGACCCAGTACTTC

v_gene: TRBV12-3/TRBV12-4
d_gene: NA
abundance: NA
j_gene: TRBJ2-5
CDR3aa: CASSFMETQYF
CDR3nt: TGTGCCAGCAGTTTTATGGAGACCCAGTACTTC

v_gene: TRBV3-1/TRBV3-2
d_gene: NA
abundance: NA
j_gene: TRBJ1-2
CDR3aa: CASSQGQFTYLGYGYTF
CDR3nt: TGTGCCAGCAGCCAAGGACAGTTTACCTATCTCGGCTATGGCTACACCTTC

v_gene: TRBV4-3
d_gene: TRBD2
abundance: few
j_gene: TRBJ2-1
CDR3aa: CASSQEGGGRIREQFF
CDR3nt: TGCGCCAGCAGCCAAGAGGGCGGCGGGAGAATTCGGGAGCAGTTCTTC

v_gene: TRBV30
d_gene: TRBD2
abundance: NA
j_gene: TRBJ2-7
CDR3aa: CAWSPGASGIYEQYF
CDR3nt: TGTGCCTGGAGTCCCGGCGCTAGCGGTATATACGAGCAGTACTTC

v_gene: TRBV19
d_gene: NA
abundance: many
j_gene: TRBJ1-5
CDR3aa: CASSMGSLQPQHF
CDR3nt: TGTGCCAGTAGTATGGGCAGTTTGCAGCCCCAGCATTTT

v_gene: TRBV5-1
d_gene: TRBD2
abundance: once
j_gene: TRBJ2-6
CDR3aa: CASSHGGILTGANVLTF
CDR3nt: TGCGCCAGCAGCCACGGGGGGATATTGACTGGGGCCAACGTCCTGACTTTC

v_gene: TRBV29-1
d_gene: TRBD1
abundance: NA
j_gene: TRBJ2-3
CDR3aa: CSVPGTGTDTQYF
CDR3nt: TGCAGCGTTCCCGGGACAGGCACAGATACGCAGTATTTT

v_gene: TRBV25-1
d_gene: NA
abundance: NA
j_gene: TRBJ2-6
CDR3aa: CASSGALMGANVLTF
CDR3nt: TGTGCCAGCAGTGGGGCCTTGATGGGGGCCAACGTCCTGACTTTC

v_gene: TRBV4-1
d_gene: NA
abundance: NA
j_gene: TRBJ2-5
CDR3aa: CASSPSRAGTRKETQYF
CDR3nt: TGCGCCAGCAGCCCATCGAGGGCCGGGACACGGAAAGAGACCCAGTACTTC